This entry lists 24 T cell receptor beta chains sequenced from one sample in a study of T cell responses to AZD1222 COVID-19 vaccine. The table came from immunoSEQ multiplex PCR; TCRdb's copy has only in-frame clones and leaves some out. The table lists about 97,000 clones, about 89% of them singletons, with 6.5% to 8% in the top ten. Sequences were derived from peripheral blood, sampled on day 0 of AZD1222 vaccination. The source of these receptors is an adult in good health.

The V and J genes are TRBV30 and TRBJ2-1; D is undetermined. The CDR3 loop spans 14 amino acids. The ends were cut back, 1 base at V and 3 bases at J, with 10 bases in the middle. Germline values: CDR1 GTSNPN, CDR2 SVGIG (reference sequence). In nucleotides, the CDR3 is TGTGCCTGGAGTGGGTCAGGCCTCTACAATGAGCAGTTCTTC. As protein: CAWSGSGLYNEQFF.

This clone was recorded once. The rearrangement links TRBV21-1 to TRBJ2-2. TRBV21-1 is classified as a pseudogene. This CDR3 contains 16 residues. CDR3 amino acids: CASTRKAGSSTGELFF. For the CDR3, the DNA is TGTGCCAGCACCCGAAAGGCAGGGAGTAGCACCGGGGAGCTGTTTTTT.

The genes are TRBV5-4 and TRBJ2-1; D is unresolved. Trimming left V 4 bases short and J 5 bases short, with 10 bases between. CDR3 size: 13 residues. Germline CDR1 and CDR2: SGHNT and YYREEE (reference sequence). DNA for the CDR3: TGTGCCAGCAGCGGGGTGTTAGACAATGAGCAGTTCTTC. This gives the protein CASSGVLDNEQFF.

The count of this clone is one. Here the CDR3 DNA reads TGTGCCAGCAGCCCGGGGGGGCCCCCAGATACGCAGTATTTT. Translated: CASSPGGPPDTQYF. The genes are TRBV3-1 (or the pseudogene TRBV3-2) and TRBJ2-3; 8 bases agree with TRBD2. The CDR3 sequence is 14 residues long. Germline-derived CDR1 and CDR2 are LGHDT and YNNKEL (reference sequence). The trim removed 4 bases at V and 4 bases at J, leaving 4 bases unmatched.

This clone was counted a few times. V is TRBV9 and J is TRBJ2-1; D might be TRBD1 (6 bases). In germline, CDR1 is SGDLS, CDR2 YYNGEE. The CDR3 is 14 residues long. Trimming removed 3 bases from V and 6 bases from J, with 13 bases in between. CDR3 sequence: CASSAHRETNEQFF. The DNA for the CDR3 is TGTGCCAGCAGCGCCCACAGGGAAACCAATGAGCAGTTCTTC.

In regard to this clone: The sample has other DNA sequences that encode this CDR3 too. This chain links TRBV19 with TRBJ2-7, with D tentatively TRBD1 (6 bases). This CDR3 has 14 amino acids. Germline V gene lookup returns CDR1 LNHDA and CDR2 SQIVND (reference sequence). Trimming took 3 bases from V and 3 from J, leaving 12 bases between them. The CDR3 sequence is CASSIGQIHYEQYF. The CDR3 DNA reads TGTGCCAGTAGTATCGGACAGATCCACTACGAGCAGTACTTC.

The genes are TRBV11-3 and TRBJ1-1; 8 bases match TRBD1. Germline V lookup: CDR1 SGHNT, CDR2 YENEEA. Trimming cost V 5 bases and J 4 bases; bases outside gene matches: 6. CDR3 length: 14 amino acids. CDR3: CASSEQGEGTEAFF. DNA for the CDR3: TGTGCCAGCAGCGAACAGGGGGAAGGCACTGAAGCTTTCTTT. Drawing the rest from reference TRBV11-3 and TRBJ1-1, the complete variable domain is EAGVVQSPRYKIIEKKQPVAFWCNPISGHNTLYWYLQNLGQGPELLIRYENEEAVDDSQLPKDRFSAERLKGVDSTLKIQPAELGDSAVYLCASSEQGEGTEAFFGQGTRLTVV.

V gene TRBV5-4 combines with J gene TRBJ2-1; D possibly corresponds to TRBD2 (6 bases). This CDR3 region has 15 residues. V lost 0 bases to trimming and J lost 4 bases, with 11 bases between them. CDR1 SGHNT and CDR2 YYREEE come from the germline V gene (reference sequence). In DNA, the CDR3 is TGTGCCAGCAGCTTGGGACTAGACAAGTACAATGAGCAGTTCTTC. Its translation is CASSLGLDKYNEQFF.

This rearrangement joins TRBV7-3 to TRBJ2-3, with TRBD1 identical over 8 bases. V dropped 1 base and J dropped 8; count of bases not matched to a gene: 8. CDR3 length: 15 amino acids. Germline CDR1 and CDR2: SGHTA and FQGTGA. CDR3 residues: CASSLRDRGHPTQYF. CDR3 DNA sequence: TGTGCCAGCAGCTTAAGAGACAGGGGCCACCCTACGCAGTATTTT.

This chain uses TRBV5-1 with TRBJ2-7; D perhaps matches TRBD2 (7 bases). The CDR3 has 15 amino acids. Trimming left V 0 bases short and J 0 bases short, with 10 bases between. Germline lookup yields CDR1 SGHRS and CDR2 YFSETQ. This CDR3 reads CASSLVGGASYEQYF. The CDR3 DNA sequence: TGCGCCAGCAGCTTGGTTGGGGGGGCCTCCTACGAGCAGTACTTC.

To note about this clone: A read error may account for a junction end that differs from germline. V and J are TRBV9 and TRBJ2-5; TRBD1 agrees at 9 bases. Germline CDR1 reads SGDLS; CDR2 reads YYNGEE. This CDR3 contains 15 residues. CDR3 amino acids: CASSVGGQGQGTQYF. In nucleotides, the CDR3 is TGTGCCAGCAGCGTAGGTGGACAGGGGCAAGGGACCCAGTACTTC.

This chain connects TRBV6-2 or TRBV6-3 to TRBJ1-5; D ambiguous. Trimming removed 2 bases at V and 12 bases at J, with 11 bases between. The CDR3 covers 12 residues. From germline, CDR1 is MNHEY and CDR2 SVGEGT. The CDR3 is CASSYAVGSQHF. CDR3 in DNA: TGTGCCAGCAGTTACGCGGTCGGGAGCCAGCATTTT.

The chain employs TRBV5-8 and TRBJ1-1; D remains ambiguous. Germline V gene data show CDR1 as SGHTS and CDR2 as YDEGEE. The CDR3 has 16 amino acids. Trimming removed 0 bases from V and 1 base from J, with 13 bases in between. CDR3 DNA sequence: TGTGCCAGCAGCTTGGCGCGAATTTCTGGGAACACTGAAGCTTTCTTT. It yields the protein CASSLARISGNTEAFF.

The table lists this clone with a count of one. The gene calls are TRBV18 and TRBJ2-3; TRBD2 might be the D (6 bases). Germline CDR1 and CDR2: KGHSH and LQKENI. The ends were cut back, 6 bases at V and 4 bases at J, with 23 bases in the middle. The CDR3 is 17 residues long. CDR3 sequence reads: CASSPSPSAGAPDTQYF. CDR3 coding DNA: TGTGCCAGCTCGCCCTCCCCTAGCGCTGGGGCACCAGATACGCAGTATTTT.

Only one count was recorded for this clone. This chain's CDR3 is CSVRERSLTSGNTIYF. The CDR3 region has the DNA TGCAGCGTTCGAGAGAGGTCCCTAACTTCTGGAAACACCATATATTTT. V is TRBV29-1 and J is TRBJ1-3; D is unresolved. Trimming stripped 5 bases from V and 1 base from J, with 18 bases between. Germline lookup yields CDR1 SQVTM and CDR2 ANQGSEA. The CDR3 sequence is 16 residues long.

The chain uses TRBV7-2 and TRBJ1-1; possible D gene TRBD1, 5 bases. The length of the CDR3 is 12 residues. Per the germline V gene, CDR1 is SGHTA and CDR2 is FQGNSA. V was shortened by 5 bases and J by 3 bases, with 7 bases between the two germline ends. The CDR3 nucleotides read TGTGCCAGCAGCCGACAGTACACTGAAGCTTTCTTT. This sequence encodes CASSRQYTEAFF.

The chain couples TRBV19 to TRBJ1-2; D is unclear. The V gene's germline CDR1 is LNHDA and CDR2 SQIVND (reference sequence). With 3 bases removed from V and 1 base from J, the gap between germline ends came to 9 bases. The CDR3 totals 14 residues. In nucleotides, the CDR3 is TGTGCCAGTAGTATTACGGGAAGTAACTATGGCTACACCTTC. It is translated as CASSITGSNYGYTF.

This sequence joins TRBV3-1 (or the pseudogene TRBV3-2) and TRBJ2-5; 10 bases are shared with TRBD2. CDR1 and CDR2 from the germline V gene are LGHDT and YNNKEL (reference sequence). J was trimmed by 6 bases and V by 4 bases; bases with no gene match: 8. The CDR3 extends over 15 amino acids. CDR3 residues: CASSRTGTSEKTQYF. DNA for the CDR3: TGTGCCAGCAGCCGGACCGGGACTAGCGAGAAGACCCAGTACTTC.

The gene calls are TRBV2 and TRBJ1-6; 7 bases match TRBD1. The germline gives CDR1 SNHLY, CDR2 FYNNEI. V was clipped by 7 bases and J by 4 bases; unmatched bases: 7. The CDR3 spans 15 residues. The CDR3 DNA reads TGTGCCAGCAATGCAGGGACAGAGTATAATTCACCCCTCCACTTT. Translated, it gives CASNAGTEYNSPLHF.

The chain uses TRBV5-1 and TRBJ2-2; 10 positions agree with TRBD1. Unmatched junction bases numbered 5, after V lost 0 bases and J lost 6 bases. The CDR3 contains 16 residues. Germline CDR1 and CDR2: SGHRS and YFSETQ. CDR3 bases: TGCGCCAGCAGCTTGGTGGGACAGGGGAATCCCGGGGAGCTGTTTTTT. Protein sequence: CASSLVGQGNPGELFF.

This clone has just one count. The chain recombines TRBV27 with TRBJ1-2, with D possibly TRBD1 on 5 matching bases. V lost 3 bases, J lost 8 bases, and 13 bases lay in between. CDR3 length equals 13 residues. CDR1 is MNHEY, CDR2 SMNVEV, per germline (reference sequence). CDR3 sequence (DNA): TGTGCCAGCAGTTTTTTCGGGGGTGGAGGCTACACCTTC. Translating gives CASSFFGGGGYTF.

In this sample, this clone turned up once. The V call is TRBV14, the J call TRBJ1-5; 7 bases are a match to TRBD1. V gave up 4 bases and J gave up 5 bases; unmatched junction bases: 8. Germline values: CDR1 SGHDN, CDR2 FVKESK. This CDR3 has 15 residues. CDR3 in amino acids: CASSPSKTGYQPQHF. The CDR3 nucleotides read TGTGCCAGCAGCCCGAGCAAGACAGGGTATCAGCCCCAGCATTTT.

This chain joins TRBV27 and TRBJ1-6, with 8 bases lining up with TRBD1. Unmatched junction bases numbered 9, after V lost 7 bases and J lost 10 bases. The CDR3 has 14 residues. Germline loops: CDR1 MNHEY, CDR2 SMNVEV (reference sequence). The chain's CDR3 is CASTRTGTLSPLHF. As DNA, the CDR3 is TGTGCCAGCACCCGGACAGGGACCTTATCACCCCTCCACTTT.

This clone has just one count. This chain links TRBV4-1 with TRBJ2-2; D is perhaps TRBD1 (6 bases). Germline V lookup: CDR1 MGHRA, CDR2 YSYEKL. CDR3 length equals 17 residues. With 2 bases removed from V and 1 base from J, the gap between germline ends came to 14 bases. The DNA of the CDR3 is TGCGCCAGCAGCCAATCTACCCCGGGACAGAACACCGGGGAGCTGTTTTTT. Translated: CASSQSTPGQNTGELFF.